This T cell receptor beta chain was sequenced for a study of blood T cell repertoires in COVID-19. Overall study context: Sources were T cells, B-cell-depleted T cells, or PBMCs; the material itself was cDNA or gDNA.

Trimming took 4 bases from V and 0 from J; bases not matched to a gene: 5. The germline CDR1 and CDR2 sequences are MNHEY and SVGEGT. The CDR3 loop spans 16 amino acids. The participants were between about 18 and 90 years old and came from some 23 US areas. Assay used: immunoSEQ multiplex PCR; TCRdb lists only in-frame clones, some missing. This sample has about 170,000 clones, with approximately 91% found just once. The V gene is TRBV6-2 or TRBV6-3, the J gene TRBJ2-7; 11 bases align to TRBD2. Input material: PBMCs or T cells enriched from blood (not recorded which). This receptor was identified in a woman between 18 and 29 years old who had recovered from COVID-19. The CDR3 DNA sequence: TGTGCCAGCAGTTTTCCGGGACTAGCGGTCTCCTACGAGCAGTACTTC. This encodes CASSFPGLAVSYEQYF.